The 12 T cell receptor beta chains below come from one sample, sequenced in a study of blood T cell repertoires in COVID-19. Measured with immunoSEQ multiplex PCR; TCRdb has only the in-frame clones, and not every one. There are under 300,000 clones in the sample; around 87% occur only once, and approximately 7.2% lies in the top ten. The sample was peripheral blood. Every receptor here comes from a woman aged 70-85 years with active or convalescent COVID-19.

The chain recombines TRBV6-6 with TRBJ1-6; D is ambiguous. Germline CDR1 reads MNHNY; CDR2 reads SVGAGI (reference sequence). V dropped 6 bases and J dropped 3 bases, with 3 bases sitting between them. The CDR3 runs to 12 residues. CDR3 nucleotides: TGTGCCAGCAGACACTATAATTCACCCCTCCACTTT. The encoded protein is CASRHYNSPLHF.

The genes are TRBV6-2 or TRBV6-3 and TRBJ2-2; 8 bases are shared with TRBD1. The CDR3 loop spans 15 amino acids. Germline lookup yields CDR1 MNHEY and CDR2 SVGEGT. Trimming cost V 5 bases and J 4 bases; bases outside gene matches: 6. CDR3 protein: CASSRQGKGTGELFF. In DNA form, the CDR3 reads TGTGCCAGCAGTCGACAGGGGAAAGGCACCGGGGAGCTGTTTTTT.

The chain combines TRBV3-1 (or the pseudogene TRBV3-2) with TRBJ2-5; TRBD2 might be the D (5 bases). The CDR3 sequence is 15 residues long. The germline gives CDR1 LGHDT, CDR2 YNNKEL (reference sequence). Trimming removed 4 bases from V and 5 bases from J, with 17 bases in between. Written as DNA, the CDR3 is TGTGCCAGCAGCCCCACGGCCCCTGGGGAGGAGACCCAGTACTTC. Residues: CASSPTAPGEETQYF.

The chain combines TRBV7-2 with TRBJ1-1; D not certain. Trimming took 7 bases from V and 0 from J, leaving 12 bases between them. The length of the CDR3 is 14 residues. Germline values: CDR1 SGHTA, CDR2 FQGNSA. The CDR3 is CASTLDPMNTEAFF. The CDR3 DNA reads as TGTGCCAGCACCCTAGACCCCATGAACACTGAAGCTTTCTTT.

The rearrangement uses TRBV18 and TRBJ1-6; 8 nucleotides align to TRBD1. Germline loops: CDR1 KGHSH, CDR2 LQKENI. Trimming at V came to 6 bases and at J to 9 bases, leaving 4 bases not matched to a gene. The CDR3 spans 13 residues. CDR3 in amino acids: CASSTGDSSPLHF. DNA of the CDR3: TGTGCCAGCTCGACAGGGGATAGTTCACCCCTCCACTTT.

The chain carries TRBV7-8 and TRBJ2-4; D unresolved. V shed 2 bases and J shed 1 base, with 15 bases lying between them. This CDR3 region has 17 residues. Germline assignment: CDR1 SGHVS and CDR2 FQNEAQ. The CDR3 bases are TGTGCCAGCAGCTTATACCCCCGTAACAAGGCCAAAAACATTCAGTACTTC. It is translated as CASSLYPRNKAKNIQYF.

This chain's CDR3 is CASSLTGTGGEAFF. The CDR3 DNA sequence: TGTGCCAGCAGCCTGACCGGGACAGGGGGTGAAGCTTTCTTT. The rearrangement links TRBV7-3 to TRBJ1-1; 11 positions match TRBD1. The CDR3 is 14 amino acids. Germline-derived CDR1 and CDR2 are SGHTA and FQGTGA. After removal of 5 bases from V and 7 bases from J, the junction contained 6 bases not matched to a gene.

The gene calls are TRBV5-1 and TRBJ1-6; D call uncertain. This CDR3 has 13 amino acids. The ends were cut back, 5 bases at V and 8 bases at J, with 11 bases in the middle. From germline, CDR1 is SGHRS and CDR2 YFSETQ. DNA for the CDR3: TGCGCCAGCAGATCCGAGATGGATTCACCCCTCCACTTT. This gives the protein CASRSEMDSPLHF.

V and J are TRBV5-4 and TRBJ2-3; D may be TRBD2 (6 bases). The CDR3 loop spans 13 amino acids. The V and J ends lost 6 bases and 2 bases respectively, with 10 bases between them. CDR1 SGHNT and CDR2 YYREEE come from the germline V gene (reference sequence). CDR3 sequence reads: CASTEGNTDTQYF. The CDR3 region has the DNA TGTGCCAGCACGGAGGGGAACACAGATACGCAGTATTTT. Looking up the rest from reference TRBV5-4 and TRBJ2-3 gives the full variable domain: ETGVTQSPTHLIKTRGQQVTLRCSSQSGHNTVSWYQQALGQGPQFIFQYYREEENGRGNFPPRFSGLQFPNYSSELNVNALELDDSALYLCASTEGNTDTQYFGPGTRLTVL.

The J gene is TRBJ1-6, the V gene TRBV7-9, with unresolved D. Germline CDR1 SEHNR, CDR2 FQNEAQ (reference sequence). CDR3 size: 17 residues. The germline V and J ends were trimmed by 2 bases and 0 bases, with 11 bases remaining between them. CDR3 in DNA: TGTGCCAGCAGCTTACGATTAGGGAGCTCCTATAATTCACCCCTCCACTTT. It yields the protein CASSLRLGSSYNSPLHF.

The CDR3 loop reads CATSPTGWGYTF. The CDR3 bases are TGTGCCACCAGCCCGACAGGATGGGGCTACACCTTC. This chain links TRBV24-1 with TRBJ1-2; a weak D match, TRBD1 (6 bases). From germline, CDR1 is KGHDR and CDR2 SFDVKD. CDR3 length equals 12 residues. V lost 7 bases and J lost 8, with 13 bases in between.

V and J are TRBV5-5 and TRBJ2-2; 7 bases map to TRBD2. Germline lookup yields CDR1 SGHKS and CDR2 YYEKEE (reference sequence). This CDR3 comprises 18 residues. The V segment lost 3 bases and the J segment 1 base; nucleotides outside the gene matches: 12. CDR3 sequence reads: CASSSLPTAGLNTGELFF. CDR3 nucleotide sequence: TGTGCCAGCAGCTCATTACCCACAGCGGGGCTGAACACCGGGGAGCTGTTTTTT.